This T cell receptor (beta chain) was identified in a study of T cell repertoires in cytomegalovirus infection. Study details: Public TCR beta signature analysis indicated the presence of both CMV infection and matching HLA type.

TCRdb re-analysed the reads in MiXCR, keeping a single row per CDR3 protein. The sample lists more than 650,000 distinct CDR3 sequences; less than 40% were seen once. With 4 bases removed from V and 2 bases from J, the gap between germline ends came to 11 bases. The germline V gene encodes CDR1 MNHEY and CDR2 SMNVEV (reference sequence). This CDR3 comprises 14 residues. Sequencing was carried out using PBMCs. The chain links TRBV27 to TRBJ2-5; TRBD1 might be the D (6 bases). The receptor comes from a human donor in good health (CMV status not recorded). Some clones in this sample may be carry-over from other donors' samples. The CDR3, as DNA: TGTGCCAGCAGTTACCTAGACAGGCAAGAGACCCAGTACTTC. Translation: CASSYLDRQETQYF.